The 6 T cell receptor beta chains listed next were all sequenced from one sample in a study of blood T cell repertoires in COVID-19. Sequencing used immunoSEQ multiplex PCR; TCRdb keeps in-frame clones, though not all of them. Of tens of thousands of clones in the sample, roughly nine tenths are singletons; the top ten hold roughly 5%. Sequenced sample: peripheral blood. The receptors shown here come from a woman aged 50 to 65 with active COVID-19.

The V gene is TRBV10-3, the J gene TRBJ2-7; no reliable D call. Germline assignment: CDR1 ENHRY and CDR2 SYGVKD. V lost 0 bases and J 6 bases, leaving 3 bases between the germline ends. CDR3 length: 11 amino acids. DNA for the CDR3: TGTGCCATCAGTGAGTCACTCGAGCAGTACTTC. It specifies CAISESLEQYF.

The chain joins TRBV25-1 to TRBJ2-1; 9 bases agree with TRBD1. CDR1 and CDR2 (germline): MGHDK, SYGVNS. CDR3 length: 17 amino acids. With V trimmed by 1 base and J by 7 bases, 11 bases remained unmatched. In nucleotides, the CDR3 is TGTGCCAGCAGTGAATCTACAGGGGGCCATGTAGGGAATGAGCAGTTCTTC. This codes for CASSESTGGHVGNEQFF.

The CDR3 DNA sequence: TGTGCCAGCTCACCACTGAGCTCCGAACCCGCCCAGTACTTC. As protein: CASSPLSSEPAQYF. This rearrangement joins TRBV18 to TRBJ2-7, with D unclear. V lost 1 base and J 10 bases, leaving 17 bases between the germline ends. Looked up from germline, CDR1 is KGHSH and CDR2 is LQKENI. CDR3 length: 14 residues.

The chain is built from TRBV3-1 (or the pseudogene TRBV3-2) and TRBJ1-3, with no clear D. V dropped 3 bases and J dropped 4 bases, with 16 bases sitting between them. Per the germline V gene, CDR1 is LGHDT and CDR2 is YNNKEL (reference sequence). The CDR3 has 16 amino acids. This CDR3 is CASSHGILVVGNTIYF. DNA for the CDR3: TGTGCCAGCAGCCACGGGATTCTGGTCGTGGGAAACACCATATATTTT.

The J gene is TRBJ1-1, the V gene TRBV6-5; TRBD1 aligns across 8 bases. The CDR3 sequence is 13 residues long. V dropped 6 bases and J dropped 1; count of bases not matched to a gene: 1. Germline V gives CDR1 MNHEY, CDR2 SVGAGI. This chain's CDR3 is CASRDRGNTEAFF. The CDR3 nucleotides read TGTGCCAGCAGAGACAGGGGGAACACTGAAGCTTTCTTT.

The chain combines TRBV11-3 with TRBJ2-2; 7 bases are a match to TRBD1. V lost 4 bases to trimming and J lost 1 base; unmatched junction nucleotides: 3. Germline CDR1 reads SGHNT; CDR2 reads YENEEA. This CDR3 has 15 amino acids. This chain's CDR3 is CASSSGQLNTGELFF. Written as DNA, the CDR3 is TGTGCCAGCAGCTCGGGACAGTTGAACACCGGGGAGCTGTTTTTT. The full variable domain, with the rest looked up from reference TRBV11-3 and TRBJ2-2, is EAGVVQSPRYKIIEKKQPVAFWCNPISGHNTLYWYLQNLGQGPELLIRYENEEAVDDSQLPKDRFSAERLKGVDSTLKIQPAELGDSAVYLCASSSGQLNTGELFFGEGSRLTVL.